The clone carrying this TCR beta chain was seen ten or more times. The method was immunoSEQ multiplex PCR; TCRdb's version includes in-frame clones alone and lacks a portion of them. The sample includes 200,000 to 250,000 clones, 70% to 90% seen only once; the top ten take just under 3%. Per the germline V gene, CDR1 is LGHNA and CDR2 is YNFKEQ. CDR3 size: 16 residues. Unmatched junction bases numbered 8, after V lost 0 bases and J lost 7 bases. This sample was taken from a study of cytomegalovirus exposure and HLA in healthy donors. This TCR derives from a woman aged 18-30 years in good health and CMV-seronegative. The V gene is TRBV4-2, the J gene TRBJ2-7; 11 bases agree with TRBD1. The material sequenced was PBMCs. CDR3 sequence (DNA): TGTGCCAGCAGCCAAGATCCTGGGACAGGGGGGCAAGAGCAGTACTTC. It specifies CASSQDPGTGGQEQYF.